A selection of T cell receptor beta chains follows, all from one sample in a study of OX40 agonist ivuxolimab in advanced cancers. Clones were read by immunoSEQ multiplex PCR, and TCRdb kept only the in-frame ones, dropping some. The table shows 45,000 to 65,000 clones, with approximately 79% occurring only once. The sample here was CD4+ or CD8+ T cells sorted from blood, taken in a trial of the OX40 agonist ivuxolimab. The receptors shown here come from an adult with an advanced solid tumor such as melanoma, head and neck, liver or kidney cancer. The CDR3 runs from the conserved cysteine through the conserved F or W. Clone size, where shown, is once, few, many, or a class for clones that have expanded.

v_gene	j_gene	abundance	CDR3aa
TRBV7-9	TRBJ2-4	-	CASSLPTGSYILAKNIQYF
TRBV11-2	TRBJ1-4	-	CASSLVQGEYEKLFF
TRBV2	TRBJ2-7	-	CASNGDRVWEQYF
TRBV6-6	TRBJ2-7	-	CASSWPSGSSYEQYF
TRBV18	TRBJ1-1	-	CASSPPAVGNTEAFF
TRBV7-2	TRBJ1-1	-	CASSQDSGPVEAFF
TRBV29-1	TRBJ1-5	-	CSVADREGLPQHF
TRBV5-6	TRBJ2-7	-	CASSLVGGRAHPYEQYF
TRBV7-3	TRBJ2-5	-	CASSPGGQQETQYF
TRBV10-2	TRBJ2-1	once	CASSESTRASGRNNEQFF
TRBV2	TRBJ2-1	-	CASNLIAATYEQFF
TRBV19	TRBJ1-3	once	CASSPDGLGQRSGNTIYF
TRBV28	TRBJ2-1	-	CASSTRTSGRGDEQFF
TRBV7-3	TRBJ2-1	-	CASSLNRRDNEQFF
TRBV6-5	TRBJ1-2	-	CASSAGYGYTF
TRBV5-4	TRBJ1-3	-	CASSLDGNTIYF
TRBV25-1	TRBJ2-7	-	CASSGTSGVDEQYF
TRBV29-1	TRBJ2-3	-	CSVELLADTQYF
TRBV7-2	TRBJ1-4	-	CASRGGPTNEKLFF
TRBV5-6	TRBJ2-5	once	CASSIPWPGETQYF
TRBV6-5	TRBJ2-7	-	CASSTGGGYEQYF
TRBV9	TRBJ1-2	-	CASSVLGSGTGGNYGYTF
TRBV10-3	TRBJ2-2	-	CAISPGGRNTGELFF
TRBV30	TRBJ1-2	-	CALYRDRALSYGYTF